This T cell receptor (beta chain) emerged from a study of T cells in Graves' hyperthyroidism and ophthalmopathy. Study outcomes and limitations: Most clonotypes expanded in thyroid above 0.001 were likewise present in blood.

Researchers amplified the TCR beta CDR3 regions from RNA transcripts. Carried out on the TCR CDR3, a first-round RT-PCR used the HTBI primer set. TCRdb re-derived calls from the multiplex PCR reads in MiXCR, one entry per CDR3 protein. The sample contains a few hundred thousand distinct CDR3 sequences, around 13% of which appear only once. In patients aged 18 to 65, hyperthyroidism was newly diagnosed, with duration under 2 months. The diagnostic basis comprised clinical symptoms, serum thyroxine and TRAb, thyroid ultrasound and orbital computed tomography. Around 10 ml fresh peripheral blood yielded the PBMCs. Regarding this clonotype: The antigen remains undetermined. One end of the junction does not line up with germline, which may come from a read error.

Germline CDR1 MDHEN, CDR2 SYDVKM. This CDR3 has 21 residues. The sequenced sample was blood. The chain joins TRBV28 to TRBJ2-1; 11 nucleotides agree with TRBD2. The sequence was collected from a woman in her 40s with Graves' hyperthyroidism. The CDR3 DNA sequence: TGTGCCGGCAGTATAATAGGCCCGGGGGCCAAACTAGCGGGAGTAGGCGATGAGCAATTCTTC. It encodes CAGSIIGPGAKLAGVGDEQFF.